Below, 21 T cell receptor beta chains from the same sample are listed, as sequenced in a study of T cell clonotyping in hematopoietic cell transplantation (TCRdb year 2021). The time point label, as the study defines it: recipient sample about 28 days before transplant, after cytoreduction. Preparation of the library involved the immunoSEQ multiplex PCR assay. Here the immuneACCESS table is served through TCRdb, limited to in-frame sequences with V and J called. Missing clones are a known gap in these copies; in checked studies unresolved V genes cover under half, and the rest lacks a known reason. This sample is represented by about 76,000 clones; roughly 95% of them were singletons. Clones ranked in the top ten supply under 2% of the sample. Sequences were derived from peripheral blood mononuclear cells, sampled before stem cell transplant. These receptors were collected from a woman aged 45-59 years with acute myeloid leukemia. Some clones in this sample may be carry-over from other donors' samples.

The chain uses TRBV28 and TRBJ2-7; no reliable D call. Between the trimmed V and J ends, which lost 6 bases and 7 bases, there was a span of 13 bases. The CDR3 spans 12 residues. Looked up from germline, CDR1 is MDHEN and CDR2 is SYDVKM. In DNA form, the CDR3 reads TGTGCCAGCAGGAGCCCCTTGAGGGAGCAGTACTTC. Protein product: CASRSPLREQYF.

This sequence joins TRBV7-2 and TRBJ2-7; 14 bases map to TRBD2. Germline V gives CDR1 SGHTA, CDR2 FQGNSA. CDR3 size: 17 residues. V lost 5 bases and J lost 2; bases outside the gene matches: 8. In nucleotides, the CDR3 is TGTGCCAGCAGCCTGGGACTAGCGGGGGCCGTACCCTACGAGCAGTACTTC. Its translation is CASSLGLAGAVPYEQYF.

This chain joins TRBV29-1 and TRBJ2-3, with 11 bases identical to TRBD2. CDR3 size: 14 residues. Germline assignment: CDR1 SQVTM and CDR2 ANQGSEA. With V trimmed by 5 bases and J by 4 bases, 5 bases remained unmatched. The DNA of the CDR3 is TGCAGCGTTATAGCGGGAGGGCCCCCAGATACGCAGTATTTT. It encodes CSVIAGGPPDTQYF.

The chain has TRBV11-2 and TRBJ2-5; 13 nucleotides align to TRBD2. V was clipped by 2 bases and J by 5 bases; unmatched bases: 8. From germline, CDR1 is SGHAT and CDR2 FQNNGV. The CDR3 runs to 17 residues. CDR3 nucleotides: TGTGCCAGCAGCTTACTCACACTAGCGGGAGGGCAGGAGACCCAGTACTTC. Its protein product is CASSLLTLAGGQETQYF. The entire variable domain, with the rest obtained from reference TRBV11-2 and TRBJ2-5, is as follows: EAGVAQSPRYKIIEKRQSVAFWCNPISGHATLYWYQQILGQGPKLLIQFQNNGVVDDSQLPKDRFSAERLKGVDSTLKIQPAKLEDSAVYLCASSLLTLAGGQETQYFGPGTRLLVL.

This clone was observed a single time. V usage is TRBV5-6 and J usage is TRBJ2-2; maybe TRBD2 (5 bases). Germline CDR1 is SGHDT and CDR2 is YYEEEE. V lost 0 bases, J lost 4 bases, and 7 bases lay in between. The CDR3 spans 14 residues. This chain's CDR3 is CASSLARGTGELFF. CDR3 DNA: TGTGCCAGCAGCTTGGCCCGGGGCACCGGGGAGCTGTTTTTT.

The gene calls are TRBV4-1 and TRBJ1-2; D unresolved. V was shortened by 3 bases and J by 7 bases, with 12 bases between the two germline ends. The CDR3 length is 13 residues. Germline lookup yields CDR1 MGHRA and CDR2 YSYEKL. The CDR3 loop is CASSHVVGVGYTF. CDR3 in DNA: TGCGCCAGCAGCCATGTTGTGGGAGTTGGCTACACCTTC.

This clone was recorded once. This sequence joins TRBV6-1 and TRBJ2-2; D remains unclear. The germline gives CDR1 MNHNS, CDR2 SASEGT. V was shortened by 3 bases and J by 0 bases, with 11 bases between the two germline ends. This CDR3 is built from 16 residues. CDR3 DNA sequence: TGTGCCAGCAGTGAGTATGAGTTCGCGAACACCGGGGAGCTGTTTTTT. Protein product: CASSEYEFANTGELFF.

The V gene is TRBV5-3, the J gene TRBJ1-6; 8 bases fit TRBD1. TRBV5-3 is noted as an ORF with a role that remains uncertain. V dropped 2 bases and J dropped 5; count of bases not matched to a gene: 3. There are 15 residues in the CDR3. The DNA for the CDR3 is TGTGCCAGAAGCTTAGGACAGGGAGATAATTCACCCCTCCACTTT. This translates into CARSLGQGDNSPLHF.

The chain uses TRBV28 and TRBJ1-1, with D tentatively TRBD1 (5 bases). V was cut by 2 bases and J by 4 bases, with 11 bases left in between. The CDR3 is made up of 14 amino acids. Looked up from germline, CDR1 is MDHEN and CDR2 is SYDVKM. The CDR3 region has the DNA TGTGCCAGCAGTTTAAATCAGGGAGGCACTGAAGCTTTCTTT. The encoded protein is CASSLNQGGTEAFF.

This rearrangement joins TRBV6-5 to TRBJ2-7; D remains unclear. Germline assignment: CDR1 MNHEY and CDR2 SVGAGI. The CDR3 is made up of 13 amino acids. V gave up 10 bases and J gave up 3 bases, with 16 bases separating them. CDR3 sequence (DNA): TGTGCCACCCGCCGGACCCTTCACTACGAGCAGTACTTC. Translation gives CATRRTLHYEQYF.

The V and J genes are TRBV28 and TRBJ1-3; weak D call: TRBD1 (5 bases). The V end was cut by 6 bases, the J end by 0 bases, with 15 bases between. Germline CDR1 reads MDHEN; CDR2 reads SYDVKM. The CDR3 contains 16 residues. CDR3 sequence: CASRSGRTNSGNTIYF. CDR3 nucleotide sequence: TGTGCCAGCAGATCGGGACGGACAAACTCTGGAAACACCATATATTTT.

As regards this clone: Its ends do not fully match the called genes, so a read error is possible. The chain has TRBV7-7 and TRBJ1-3; TRBD1 might be the D (5 bases). The V gene's germline CDR1 is SSHAT and CDR2 FNYEAQ (reference sequence). CDR3 length equals 16 residues. The CDR3: CASSPYPRGAGNTIYF. CDR3 nucleotide sequence: TGTGCTAGCAGCCCTTACCCCCGGGGGGCTGGAAACACCATATATTTT.

V usage is TRBV29-1 and J usage is TRBJ1-1, with D possibly being TRBD1 (6 bases). Germline V gene data show CDR1 as SQVTM and CDR2 as ANQGSEA. The CDR3 extends over 10 amino acids. V was pared by 5 bases and J by 7 bases, with 8 bases between. For the CDR3, the DNA is TGCAGCGTTAAGACAGGTGAAGCTTTCTTT. Encoded protein: CSVKTGEAFF.

The sample holds one count of this clone. This chain links TRBV27 with TRBJ1-2; D unclear. The CDR3 consists of 14 residues. The V and J ends lost 4 bases and 5 bases respectively, with 14 bases between them. The V gene's germline CDR1 is MNHEY and CDR2 SMNVEV (reference sequence). The DNA of the CDR3 is TGTGCCAGCAGTTCCCGGACGGTCAGTTATGGCTACACCTTC. It yields the protein CASSSRTVSYGYTF.

The rearrangement uses TRBV28 and TRBJ2-3; 9 bases are a match to TRBD2. The CDR3 runs 14 residues. With 6 bases clipped from V and 4 bases from J, the junction kept 5 bases outside the gene matches. Germline V gene data show CDR1 as MDHEN and CDR2 as SYDVKM. CDR3 in DNA: TGTGCCAGCAGAGTAGCGGGAGAGGCAGATACGCAGTATTTT. This encodes CASRVAGEADTQYF.

This clone occurred once. V and J are TRBV6-5 and TRBJ2-1; TRBD2 agrees at 8 bases. CDR1 is MNHEY and CDR2 is SVGAGI in the germline V gene. The CDR3 covers 15 residues. With 7 bases clipped from V and 9 bases from J, the junction kept 14 bases outside the gene matches. The CDR3 DNA follows: TGTGCCAGCACCAAAGGGACTAGGGGAAGTGGTGAGCAGTTCTTC. Amino acids: CASTKGTRGSGEQFF.

This chain links TRBV19 with TRBJ2-2, with 8 bases that match TRBD2. The CDR3 sequence is 17 residues long. The V segment lost 7 bases and the J segment 7 bases; nucleotides outside the gene matches: 17. The V gene's germline CDR1 is LNHDA and CDR2 SQIVND (reference sequence). CDR3 residues: CASTPLRPGLEVGELFF. The CDR3 DNA reads TGTGCCAGTACCCCACTCCGACCGGGACTAGAGGTCGGGGAGCTGTTTTTT.

The gene calls are TRBV30 and TRBJ1-2, with D perhaps matching TRBD1 (6 bases). The CDR3 runs 14 residues. V was pared by 4 bases and J by 2 bases, with 14 bases between. Germline lookup yields CDR1 GTSNPN and CDR2 SVGIG (reference sequence). The CDR3 loop reads CAWKGGRGNYGYTF. In DNA, the CDR3 is TGTGCCTGGAAAGGGGGTCGCGGAAACTATGGCTACACCTTC.

This sequence joins TRBV9 and TRBJ1-6; D gene ambiguous. The CDR3 runs to 16 residues. The V gene lost 6 bases and the J gene lost 5 bases, with 18 bases spanning the gap. The germline CDR1 and CDR2 sequences are SGDLS and YYNGEE. The CDR3 loop reads CASTRGVGPDNSPLHF. CDR3 DNA sequence: TGTGCCAGCACTCGGGGTGTAGGCCCCGATAATTCACCCCTCCACTTT. The full variable domain, completed using reference TRBV9 and TRBJ1-6, is DSGVTQTPKHLITATGQRVTLRCSPRSGDLSVYWYQQSLDQGLQFLIQYYNGEERAKGNILERFSAQQFPDLHSELNLSSLELGDSALYFCASTRGVGPDNSPLHFGNGTRLTVT.

This chain's CDR3 is CASSAPGHYSGANVLTF. The CDR3 DNA reads as TGTGCCAGCAGCGCTCCGGGACACTACTCTGGGGCCAACGTCCTGACTTTC. J is TRBJ2-6 and V is TRBV28; D may be TRBD1 (6 bases). The V and J ends lost 6 bases and 0 bases respectively, with 15 bases between them. The CDR3 length is 17 residues. Looked up from germline, CDR1 is MDHEN and CDR2 is SYDVKM.

The chain carries TRBV19 and TRBJ1-2; no clear D. Looked up from germline, CDR1 is LNHDA and CDR2 is SQIVND (reference sequence). The V and J ends lost 3 bases and 0 bases respectively, with 11 bases between them. The CDR3 loop spans 15 amino acids. DNA for the CDR3: TGTGCCAGTAGTATCGGGTCGGCAGCTAACTATGGCTACACCTTC. Its translation is CASSIGSAANYGYTF.